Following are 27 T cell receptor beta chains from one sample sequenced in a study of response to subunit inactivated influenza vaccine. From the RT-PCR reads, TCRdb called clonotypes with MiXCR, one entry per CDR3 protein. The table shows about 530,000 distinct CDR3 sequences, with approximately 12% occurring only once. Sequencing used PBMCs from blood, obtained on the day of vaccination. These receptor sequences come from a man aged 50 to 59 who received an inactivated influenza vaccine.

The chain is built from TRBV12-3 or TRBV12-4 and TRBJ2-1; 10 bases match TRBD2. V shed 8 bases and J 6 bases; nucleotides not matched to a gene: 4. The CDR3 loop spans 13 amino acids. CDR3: CASLAGGSNEQFF. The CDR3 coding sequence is TGTGCCAGCTTAGCGGGGGGATCCAATGAGCAGTTCTTC.

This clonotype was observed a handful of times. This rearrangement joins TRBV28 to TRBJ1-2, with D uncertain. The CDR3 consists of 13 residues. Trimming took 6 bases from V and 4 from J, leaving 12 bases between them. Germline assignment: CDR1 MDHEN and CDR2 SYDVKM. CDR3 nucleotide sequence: TGTGCCAGCAGGGATCAGTCCCTCTATGGCTACACCTTC. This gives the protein CASRDQSLYGYTF.

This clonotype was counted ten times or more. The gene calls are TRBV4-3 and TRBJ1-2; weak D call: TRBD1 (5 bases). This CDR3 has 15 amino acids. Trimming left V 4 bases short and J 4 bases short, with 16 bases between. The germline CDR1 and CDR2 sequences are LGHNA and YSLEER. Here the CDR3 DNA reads TGCGCCAGCAGCCCAAGCTTCTCAGGGAGCTATGGCTACACCTTC. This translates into CASSPSFSGSYGYTF.

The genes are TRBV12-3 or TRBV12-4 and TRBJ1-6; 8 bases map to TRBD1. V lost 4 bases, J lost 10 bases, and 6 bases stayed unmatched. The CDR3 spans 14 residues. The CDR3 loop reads CASSSTGGWSPLHF. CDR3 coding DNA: TGTGCCAGCAGTTCAACAGGGGGGTGGTCACCCCTCCACTTT.

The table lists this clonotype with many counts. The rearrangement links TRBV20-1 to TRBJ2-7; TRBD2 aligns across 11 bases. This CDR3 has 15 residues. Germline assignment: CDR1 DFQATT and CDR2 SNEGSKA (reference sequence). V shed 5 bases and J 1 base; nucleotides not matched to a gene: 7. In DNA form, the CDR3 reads TGCAGTGCTGTTCCACTAGCGGGGGTTTCCTACGAGCAGTACTTC. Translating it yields CSAVPLAGVSYEQYF.

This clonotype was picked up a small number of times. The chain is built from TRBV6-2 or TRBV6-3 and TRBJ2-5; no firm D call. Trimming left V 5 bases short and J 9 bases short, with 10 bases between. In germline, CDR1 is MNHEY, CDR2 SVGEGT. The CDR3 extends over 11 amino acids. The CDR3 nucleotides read TGTGCCAGCAGTGCCGGGTGGCCCCAGTACTTC. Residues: CASSAGWPQYF.

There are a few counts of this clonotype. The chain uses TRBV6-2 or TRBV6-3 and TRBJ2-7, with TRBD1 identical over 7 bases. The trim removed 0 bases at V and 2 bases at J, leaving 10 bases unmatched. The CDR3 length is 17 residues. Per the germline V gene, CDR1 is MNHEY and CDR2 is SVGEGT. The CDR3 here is CASSYSYRGRSTYEQYF. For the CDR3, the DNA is TGTGCCAGCAGTTACTCCTACAGGGGCCGATCCACCTACGAGCAGTACTTC.

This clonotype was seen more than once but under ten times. The CDR3 DNA reads TGCGCCAGCAGCTTGCTGAGGGGAAGCACTGAAGCTTTCTTT. It specifies CASSLLRGSTEAFF. V usage is TRBV5-1 and J usage is TRBJ1-1; a weak D match, TRBD1 (5 bases). Trimming took 1 base from V and 4 from J, leaving 11 bases between them. The V gene's germline CDR1 is SGHRS and CDR2 YFSETQ. The CDR3 is made up of 14 amino acids.

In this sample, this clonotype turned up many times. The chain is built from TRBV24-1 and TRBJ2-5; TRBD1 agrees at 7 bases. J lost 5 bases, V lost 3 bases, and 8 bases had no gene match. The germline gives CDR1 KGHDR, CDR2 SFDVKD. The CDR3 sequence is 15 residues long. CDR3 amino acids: CATSDPTGLGETQYF. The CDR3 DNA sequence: TGTGCCACCAGTGATCCGACAGGGCTGGGGGAGACCCAGTACTTC.

The CDR3 sequence is CASRNRLTGELFF. The CDR3 coding sequence is TGTGCCAGCAGAAATAGACTTACCGGGGAGCTGTTTTTT. The rearrangement links TRBV6-1 to TRBJ2-2; no definite D call. There are 13 residues in the CDR3. The V and J ends lost 6 bases and 5 bases respectively, with 10 bases between them. Looked up from germline, CDR1 is MNHNS and CDR2 is SASEGT.

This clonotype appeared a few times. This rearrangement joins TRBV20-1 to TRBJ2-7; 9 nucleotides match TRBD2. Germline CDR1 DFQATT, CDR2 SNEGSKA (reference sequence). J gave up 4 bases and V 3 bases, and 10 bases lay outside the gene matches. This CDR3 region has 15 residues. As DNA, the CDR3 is TGCAGTGCTAGTCATCCCTCTAGCGGGGTTTACGAGCAGTACTTC. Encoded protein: CSASHPSSGVYEQYF.

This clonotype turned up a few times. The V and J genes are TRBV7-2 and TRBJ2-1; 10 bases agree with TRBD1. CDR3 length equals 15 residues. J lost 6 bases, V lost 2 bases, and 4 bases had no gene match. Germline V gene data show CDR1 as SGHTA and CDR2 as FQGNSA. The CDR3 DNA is TGTGCCAGCAGCTTACGGGACAGGGGTTTCAATGAGCAGTTCTTC. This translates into CASSLRDRGFNEQFF.

This CDR3 is CSAEQGETNYGYTF. DNA for the CDR3: TGCAGTGCCGAACAGGGGGAGACTAACTATGGCTACACCTTC. The chain uses TRBV20-1 and TRBJ1-2; 8 bases map to TRBD1. Germline loops: CDR1 DFQATT, CDR2 SNEGSKA (reference sequence). The CDR3 is 14 residues long. Trimming took 6 bases from V and 0 from J; bases not matched to a gene: 6.

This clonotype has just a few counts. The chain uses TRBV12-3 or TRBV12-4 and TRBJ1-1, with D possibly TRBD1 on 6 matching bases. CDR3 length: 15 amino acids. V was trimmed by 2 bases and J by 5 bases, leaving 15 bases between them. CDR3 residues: CASSLLEQGATEAFF. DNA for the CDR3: TGTGCCAGCAGTTTACTTGAACAGGGAGCTACTGAAGCTTTCTTT.

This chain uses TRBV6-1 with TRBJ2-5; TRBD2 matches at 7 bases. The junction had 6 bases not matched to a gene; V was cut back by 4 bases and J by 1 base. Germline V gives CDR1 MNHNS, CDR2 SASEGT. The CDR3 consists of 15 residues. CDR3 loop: CASSGRDYIQETQYF. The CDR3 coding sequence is TGTGCCAGCAGTGGCCGGGACTACATCCAAGAGACCCAGTACTTC.

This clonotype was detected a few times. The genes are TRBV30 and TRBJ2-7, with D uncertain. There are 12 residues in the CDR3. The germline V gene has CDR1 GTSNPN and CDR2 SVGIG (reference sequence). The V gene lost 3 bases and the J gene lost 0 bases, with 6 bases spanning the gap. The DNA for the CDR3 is TGTGCCTGGAGGGACGACTCCTACGAGCAGTACTTC. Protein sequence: CAWRDDSYEQYF.

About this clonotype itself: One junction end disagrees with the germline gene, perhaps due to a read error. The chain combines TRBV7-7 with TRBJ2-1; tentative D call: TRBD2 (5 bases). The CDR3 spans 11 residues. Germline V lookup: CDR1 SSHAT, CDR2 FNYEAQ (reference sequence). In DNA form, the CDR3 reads TGTGCTAGCAGCACCGGCGGGGAGCAGTTCTTC. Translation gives CASSTGGEQFF.

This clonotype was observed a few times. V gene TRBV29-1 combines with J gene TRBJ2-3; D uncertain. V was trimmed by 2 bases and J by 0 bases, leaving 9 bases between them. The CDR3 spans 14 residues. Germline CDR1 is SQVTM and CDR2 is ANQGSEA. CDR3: CSVEYGGSTDTQYF. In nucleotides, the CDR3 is TGCAGCGTTGAATATGGTGGGAGCACAGATACGCAGTATTTT.

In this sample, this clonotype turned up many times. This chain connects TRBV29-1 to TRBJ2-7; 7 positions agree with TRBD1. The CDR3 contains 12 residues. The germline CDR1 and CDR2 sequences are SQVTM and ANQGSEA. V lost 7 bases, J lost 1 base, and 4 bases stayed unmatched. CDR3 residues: CSAEGQSYEQYF. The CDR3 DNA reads TGCAGCGCTGAGGGACAGTCCTACGAGCAGTACTTC.

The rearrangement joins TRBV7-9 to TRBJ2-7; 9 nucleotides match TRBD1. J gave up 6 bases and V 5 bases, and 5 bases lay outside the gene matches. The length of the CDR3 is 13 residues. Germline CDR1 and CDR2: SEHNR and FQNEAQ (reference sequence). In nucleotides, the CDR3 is TGTGCCAGCAGCGGACAGGGGATTCCCGAGCAGTACTTC. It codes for CASSGQGIPEQYF.

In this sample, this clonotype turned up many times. CDR3 DNA sequence: TGTGCCAGCAGCCGAAGAAGTGTGGCAGCGAACACCGGGGAGCTGTTTTTT. It encodes CASSRRSVAANTGELFF. The chain employs TRBV3-1 and TRBJ2-2, with D uncertain. The CDR3 runs to 17 residues. Germline-derived CDR1 and CDR2 are LGHDT and YNNKEL (reference sequence). Trimming took 4 bases from V and 0 from J, leaving 15 bases between them.

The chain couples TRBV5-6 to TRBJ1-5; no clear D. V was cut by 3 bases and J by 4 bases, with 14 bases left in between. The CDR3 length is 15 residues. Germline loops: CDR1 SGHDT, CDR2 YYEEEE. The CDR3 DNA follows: TGTGCCAGCAGCTCAGCCCGGGGTACTAATCAGCCCCAGCATTTT. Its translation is CASSSARGTNQPQHF.

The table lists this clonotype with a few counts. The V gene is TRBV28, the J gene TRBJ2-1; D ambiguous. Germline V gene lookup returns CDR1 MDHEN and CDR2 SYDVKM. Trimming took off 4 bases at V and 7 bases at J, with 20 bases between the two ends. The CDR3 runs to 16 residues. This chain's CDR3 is CASSSSVQVMRNEQFF. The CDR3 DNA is TGTGCCAGCAGTTCCTCGGTCCAGGTTATGAGGAATGAGCAGTTCTTC.

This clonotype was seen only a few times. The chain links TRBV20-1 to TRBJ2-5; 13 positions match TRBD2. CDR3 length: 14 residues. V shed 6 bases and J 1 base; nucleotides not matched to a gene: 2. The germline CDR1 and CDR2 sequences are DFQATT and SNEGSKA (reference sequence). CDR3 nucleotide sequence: TGCAGTGCGGGGACTAGCGGGGTCCAAGAGACCCAGTACTTC. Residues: CSAGTSGVQETQYF.

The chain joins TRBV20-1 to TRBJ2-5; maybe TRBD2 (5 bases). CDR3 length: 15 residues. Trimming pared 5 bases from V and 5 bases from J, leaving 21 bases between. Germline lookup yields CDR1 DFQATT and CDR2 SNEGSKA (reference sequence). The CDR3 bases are TGCAGTGCTGGAGGTGGGCCACTCGGTATGGAGACCCAGTACTTC. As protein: CSAGGGPLGMETQYF.

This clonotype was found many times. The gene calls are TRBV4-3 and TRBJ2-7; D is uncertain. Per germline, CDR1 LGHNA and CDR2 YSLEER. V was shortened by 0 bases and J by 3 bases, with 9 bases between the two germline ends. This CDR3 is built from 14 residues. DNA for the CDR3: TGCGCCAGCAGCCAAGATGTAAGCTACTACGAGCAGTACTTC. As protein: CASSQDVSYYEQYF.

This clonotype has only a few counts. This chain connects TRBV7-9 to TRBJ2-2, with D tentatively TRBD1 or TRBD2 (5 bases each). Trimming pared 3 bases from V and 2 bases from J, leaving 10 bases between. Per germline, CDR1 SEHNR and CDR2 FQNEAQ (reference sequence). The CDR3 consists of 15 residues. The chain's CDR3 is CASSFGDGNTGELFF. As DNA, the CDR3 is TGTGCCAGCAGCTTTGGGGACGGAAACACCGGGGAGCTGTTTTTT. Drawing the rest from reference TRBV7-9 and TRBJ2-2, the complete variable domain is DTGVSQNPRHKITKRGQNVTFRCDPISEHNRLYWYRQTLGQGPEFLTYFQNEAQLEKSRLLSDRFSAERPKGSFSTLEIQRTEQGDSAMYLCASSFGDGNTGELFFGEGSRLTVL.